What follows are 6 T cell receptor beta chains derived from one specimen sequenced in a study of blood T cell repertoires in COVID-19. Profiling relied on immunoSEQ multiplex PCR, and the TCRdb table lists in-frame clones only, not all of them. The table includes about 100,000 clones, around 90% detected once. Sequencing was done on a sample of peripheral blood. The source of these receptors is a woman aged 25 to 39 with acute or convalescent COVID-19.

The chain couples TRBV6-5 to TRBJ1-2, with D unresolved. The germline gives CDR1 MNHEY, CDR2 SVGAGI. The CDR3 is 13 residues long. V was shortened by 7 bases and J by 8 bases, with 17 bases between the two germline ends. In DNA, the CDR3 is TGTGCCAGCATCTCCACGGGGTCGGGAGGCTACACCTTC. This sequence encodes CASISTGSGGYTF.

The chain has TRBV11-2 and TRBJ2-2; D is unresolved. This CDR3 has 13 residues. The germline gives CDR1 SGHAT, CDR2 FQNNGV. Trimming left V 4 bases short and J 7 bases short, with 10 bases between. CDR3 in DNA: TGTGCCAGCAGCTCGAGTTCCAACGGGGAGCTGTTTTTT. Translation gives CASSSSSNGELFF. The complete variable domain, with remaining parts taken from reference TRBV11-2 and TRBJ2-2, reads EAGVAQSPRYKIIEKRQSVAFWCNPISGHATLYWYQQILGQGPKLLIQFQNNGVVDDSQLPKDRFSAERLKGVDSTLKIQPAKLEDSAVYLCASSSSSNGELFFGEGSRLTVL.

The V call is TRBV11-3, the J call TRBJ2-7, with no clear D. The V and J ends lost 0 bases and 0 bases respectively, with 6 bases between them. The CDR3 runs to 14 residues. CDR1 SGHNT and CDR2 YENEEA come from the germline V gene. The CDR3 nucleotides are TGTGCCAGCAGCTTAGATTCCTACTCCTACGAGCAGTACTTC. Translated, it gives CASSLDSYSYEQYF.

The table lists this clone with a few counts. J is TRBJ2-2 and V is TRBV5-4, with D possibly TRBD2 on 5 matching bases. Germline lookup yields CDR1 SGHNT and CDR2 YYREEE (reference sequence). Trimming took off 2 bases at V and 5 bases at J, with 16 bases between the two ends. The CDR3 has 16 residues. The CDR3 region has the DNA TGTGCCAGCAGCTTTATCTCTACTCCGGGGACCGGGGAGCTGTTTTTT. Its translation is CASSFISTPGTGELFF.

This chain joins TRBV14 and TRBJ1-1; 8 bases align to TRBD1. The V gene end was trimmed by 0 bases and the J gene end by 5 bases; junction bases not matched to a gene: 14. Germline V gene sequence: CDR1 SGHDN, CDR2 FVKESK. The CDR3 runs to 18 residues. The CDR3, as DNA: TGTGCCAGCAGCCAAGATCTGCGCGCCAGGGGGCTTTGGACTGAAGCTTTCTTT. This encodes CASSQDLRARGLWTEAFF. The variable domain in full, completed from reference TRBV14 and TRBJ1-1, reads EAGVTQFPSHSVIEKGQTVTLRCDPISGHDNLYWYRRVMGKEIKFLLHFVKESKQDESGMPNNRFLAERTGGTYSTLKVQPAELEDSGVYFCASSQDLRARGLWTEAFFGQGTRLTVV.

The chain recombines TRBV28 with TRBJ2-1, with TRBD2 identical over 12 bases. Germline CDR1 and CDR2: MDHEN and SYDVKM. This CDR3 is built from 14 residues. The trim removed 7 bases at V and 8 bases at J, leaving 6 bases unmatched. CDR3 sequence (DNA): TGTGCCAGCACTACTAGCGGGAGGCTGGATGAGCAGTTCTTC. It specifies CASTTSGRLDEQFF.